These T cell receptor beta chains were read from a single sample in a study of shared clonotypes between healthy human individuals. TCRdb's copy holds only in-frame clones and misses some; the assay was immunoSEQ multiplex PCR. The sample has under 600,000 clones, roughly 98% seen once. The sequenced sample consisted of naive CD8+ T cells sorted from blood. The receptors were sampled from a man in his thirties or forties in good health. CDR3s include the opening cysteine and the closing phenylalanine or tryptophan. The order of the fields is CDR3 DNA, CDR3 protein, clone size, V gene, D gene, J gene. D genes are given only for firm matches. Some rows have no size entry. The others give once, few or many, or a class for an expanded clone.

DNA: TGTGCCAGCAGCTCTAGGGAAGAAGGTGAAGCTTTCTTT
CDR3: CASSSREEGEAFF
size: .
V: TRBV7-3
D: .
J: TRBJ1-1

DNA: TGTGCCATCAGTCCCTACCAAGGACAGGGCTACGAGCAGTACTTC
CDR3: CAISPYQGQGYEQYF
size: .
V: TRBV10-3
D: TRBD1
J: TRBJ2-7

DNA: TGTGCCAGCACACCAGGGATCAGCACTGAAGCTTTCTTT
CDR3: CASTPGISTEAFF
size: once
V: TRBV6-6
D: .
J: TRBJ1-1

DNA: TGTGCCAGCAGCTTTATCGCGGGAGGGGCAGATACGCAGTATTTT
CDR3: CASSFIAGGADTQYF
size: .
V: TRBV7-9
D: TRBD2
J: TRBJ2-3

DNA: TGTGCCAGCAGCGTCCTACAGAATTACCAAGAGACCCAGTACTTC
CDR3: CASSVLQNYQETQYF
size: .
V: TRBV9
D: .
J: TRBJ2-5

DNA: TGTGCCAGCAGCTTAGGACTAACCCTCTACAATGAGCAGTTCTTC
CDR3: CASSLGLTLYNEQFF
size: .
V: TRBV13
D: .
J: TRBJ2-1

DNA: TGTGCCAGTTGTTCCGGGGTGGATGGCTACACCTTC
CDR3: CASCSGVDGYTF
size: once
V: TRBV6-5
D: .
J: TRBJ1-2

DNA: TGTGCCAGCAGCTTAGGGGAGGGCGGGAGGTTCACAGATACGCAGTATTTT
CDR3: CASSLGEGGRFTDTQYF
size: .
V: TRBV7-2
D: TRBD2
J: TRBJ2-3

DNA: TGTGCCAGCAGCGCAGAATACAATGAGCAGTTCTTC
CDR3: CASSAEYNEQFF
size: .
V: TRBV9
D: .
J: TRBJ2-1

DNA: TGTGCCAGCTCACCACCTAGGGGTCTCGGAAACACCATATATTTT
CDR3: CASSPPRGLGNTIYF
size: once
V: TRBV18
D: .
J: TRBJ1-3

DNA: TGTGCCAGCAGTGTGGGTCCGGGACAGGGTGTCTCCGGGGAGCTGTTTTTT
CDR3: CASSVGPGQGVSGELFF
size: .
V: TRBV2
D: TRBD1
J: TRBJ2-2

DNA: TGTGCCAGCAGCTTAACCGGTACTGAAGCTTTCTTT
CDR3: CASSLTGTEAFF
size: .
V: TRBV5-4
D: .
J: TRBJ1-1

DNA: TGTGCCAGAAGCTTGGGTAAAACCCGACCCGCGTACCAGTACTTC
CDR3: CARSLGKTRPAYQYF
size: .
V: TRBV5-3
D: .
J: TRBJ2-5

DNA: TGTGCCAGCAGCTTTGGGACTAGCGGGACCTACGAGCAGTACTTC
CDR3: CASSFGTSGTYEQYF
size: .
V: TRBV7-9
D: TRBD2
J: TRBJ2-7

DNA: TGTGCCAGCAGCATACAGGGGGCGGATGGCTACACCTTC
CDR3: CASSIQGADGYTF
size: .
V: TRBV11-2
D: TRBD1
J: TRBJ1-2

DNA: TGTGCCAGTAGCCTCCAGGGGGTGGCCTACAATGAGCAGTTCTTC
CDR3: CASSLQGVAYNEQFF
size: .
V: TRBV19
D: TRBD1
J: TRBJ2-1

DNA: TGTGCCAGCAGCTTAGCCACAGGGTTGTACACCATATATTTT
CDR3: CASSLATGLYTIYF
size: .
V: TRBV11-2
D: .
J: TRBJ1-3

DNA: TGTGCCAACGGGATAGCGGGAGGGTACACGGCCCGCGAGCAGTACTTC
CDR3: CANGIAGGYTAREQYF
size: .
V: TRBV7-8
D: TRBD2
J: TRBJ2-7

DNA: TGTGCCAGCAGCTCCTCAACAGGGACCTACGAGCAGTACTTC
CDR3: CASSSSTGTYEQYF
size: .
V: TRBV6-7
D: .
J: TRBJ2-7

DNA: TGTGCTAGTGGTTTGAACCGCGAATCGGGGGGACAAGAGACCCAGTACTTC
CDR3: CASGLNRESGGQETQYF
size: .
V: TRBV12-5
D: TRBD2
J: TRBJ2-5

DNA: TGTGCCAGCAGCCCCTGGGACCGCACAGATACGCAGTATTTT
CDR3: CASSPWDRTDTQYF
size: once
V: TRBV9
D: .
J: TRBJ2-3

DNA: TGTGCCAGCAGTGAAGCGGGGGGGCGGAAATTCTACGAGCAGTACTTC
CDR3: CASSEAGGRKFYEQYF
size: .
V: TRBV6-1
D: .
J: TRBJ2-7

DNA: TGCGCCAGCAGTGAGTCTGGACTAGCTAATGAGCAGTTCTTC
CDR3: CASSESGLANEQFF
size: .
V: TRBV10-1
D: TRBD2
J: TRBJ2-1

DNA: TGCGCCAGCAGCTTGAAAGGGGGCGGCAATCAGCCCCAGCATTTT
CDR3: CASSLKGGGNQPQHF
size: .
V: TRBV5-1
D: TRBD1
J: TRBJ1-5

DNA: TGCGCCAGCAGCGAGCGTGGAGAAAAACTGTTTTTT
CDR3: CASSERGEKLFF
size: .
V: TRBV5-1
D: .
J: TRBJ1-4

DNA: TGTGCCAGCAGTCCCCGGAGGGGGACAGAGTCCACTCAGTACTTC
CDR3: CASSPRRGTESTQYF
size: .
V: TRBV6-1
D: .
J: TRBJ2-4